The clone carrying this TCR beta chain has only one observation. This CDR3 region has 13 residues. In germline, CDR1 is SGHKS, CDR2 YYEKEE (reference sequence). The V gene lost 4 bases and the J gene lost 7 bases, with 14 bases spanning the gap. The sample is drawn from a study of cytomegalovirus exposure and HLA in healthy donors. Assay used: immunoSEQ multiplex PCR; TCRdb lists only in-frame clones, some missing. The table lists fewer than 150,000 clones, around 88% of them singletons. The TCR sequence derives from a woman younger than 35 in good health and CMV-seropositive. The V call is TRBV5-5, the J call TRBJ1-2, with a possible D match to TRBD1 (6 bases). Input material: PBMCs. CDR3 residues: CASSGQLRGGYTF. CDR3 DNA: TGTGCCAGCAGCGGACAGTTACGTGGTGGCTACACCTTC.